Listed here are 9 T cell receptor beta chains from one sample, sequenced in a study of T cells after yellow fever vaccination. A single record per CDR3 protein comes from TCRdb applying MiXCR to the 5' RACE reads. The table lists around 500,000 distinct CDR3 sequences, roughly a fifth of them singletons. This material consisted of PBMCs, taken around 3 weeks after the first yellow fever vaccination. These receptors came from a man between 18 and 29 years old who received the YFV17D yellow fever vaccine.

This clonotype was counted a few times. The chain recombines TRBV12-3 or TRBV12-4 with TRBJ2-2, with D possibly being TRBD1 (6 bases). The CDR3 totals 15 residues. V was trimmed by 3 bases and J by 6 bases, leaving 14 bases between them. This chain's CDR3 is CASSFLGASAGELFF. DNA for the CDR3: TGTGCCAGCAGTTTTTTGGGGGCGTCGGCCGGGGAGCTGTTTTTT.

This clonotype was observed a handful of times. V and J are TRBV4-1 and TRBJ1-5; 7 nucleotides line up with TRBD1. This CDR3 has 15 amino acids. In germline, CDR1 is MGHRA, CDR2 YSYEKL. The J segment lost 4 bases and the V segment lost 1 base, leaving 4 bases of the junction unmatched. CDR3 nucleotides: TGCGCCAGCAGCCAAGTACAGGGGTCTAATCAGCCCCAGCATTTT. This encodes CASSQVQGSNQPQHF.

V and J are TRBV4-3 and TRBJ2-5, with D perhaps given as TRBD1 or TRBD2 (5 bases each). V lost 3 bases and J lost 7, with 12 bases in between. This CDR3 is built from 13 residues. Germline V gene data show CDR1 as LGHNA and CDR2 as YSLEER. CDR3 in amino acids: CASSQGRDGTQYF. The CDR3 DNA reads TGCGCCAGCAGCCAGGGACGGGACGGGACCCAGTACTTC.

This clonotype was counted only a few times. V gene TRBV10-3 combines with J gene TRBJ2-7, with D unresolved. CDR1 and CDR2 from the germline V gene are ENHRY and SYGVKD. Trimming took off 6 bases at V and 2 bases at J, with 8 bases between the two ends. CDR3 length equals 12 residues. CDR3 region: CAIRVSPYEQYF. In DNA, the CDR3 is TGTGCCATCAGGGTTAGCCCCTACGAGCAGTACTTC.

The chain links TRBV5-1 to TRBJ1-1; TRBD1 is a possible D gene (6 bases). V dropped 3 bases and J dropped 8 bases, with 20 bases sitting between them. This CDR3 region has 15 residues. The germline V gene has CDR1 SGHRS and CDR2 YFSETQ. Written as DNA, the CDR3 is TGCGCCAGCAGCTCCCGACTTGCCGGGCAGGGGGAAGCTTTCTTT. Amino acids: CASSSRLAGQGEAFF.

This clonotype was picked up a small number of times. The V gene is TRBV12-3 or TRBV12-4, the J gene TRBJ1-1, with TRBD1 as a possible D gene (5 bases). Trimming took off 5 bases at V and 3 bases at J, with 10 bases between the two ends. CDR3 length: 13 amino acids. CDR3 residues: CASSDRGDTEAFF. CDR3 sequence (DNA): TGTGCCAGCAGTGATAGGGGAGACACTGAAGCTTTCTTT.

This clonotype was picked up a small number of times. The chain joins TRBV25-1 to TRBJ1-4; D remains ambiguous. Trimming removed 5 bases from V and 5 bases from J, with 18 bases in between. The CDR3 runs to 16 residues. Germline-derived CDR1 and CDR2 are MGHDK and SYGVNS. The CDR3 sequence: CASSLGLARKNEKLFF. The CDR3 region has the DNA TGTGCCAGCAGTTTGGGATTGGCACGCAAGAATGAAAAACTGTTTTTT.

The chain links TRBV18 to TRBJ1-5, with no clear D. Germline assignment: CDR1 KGHSH and CDR2 LQKENI. This CDR3 region has 14 residues. The V end lost 4 bases, the J end lost 5 bases, and 12 bases lay between the germline ends. The CDR3 here is CASSLTGSDQPQHF. CDR3 in DNA: TGTGCCAGCTCACTGACCGGCTCGGATCAGCCCCAGCATTTT.

The rearrangement uses TRBV24-1 and TRBJ1-2; weak D call: TRBD1 (5 bases). The CDR3 is made up of 13 amino acids. Germline CDR1 and CDR2: KGHDR and SFDVKD. The V gene lost 6 bases and the J gene lost 4 bases, with 11 bases spanning the gap. In DNA, the CDR3 is TGTGCCACCAGTAGCGGGGCCTCCTATGGCTACACCTTC. Encoded protein: CATSSGASYGYTF.